The next 26 T cell receptor beta chains were all read from a single sample in a study of shared clonotypes between healthy human individuals. Positively selected for CCR7, the CD45RO-negative cells used as naive CD8 cells excluded terminally differentiated effector memory CD45RA+ cells. The protocol was immunoSEQ multiplex PCR, while the TCRdb copy is restricted to in-frame clones and leaves out a portion. The sample has about 800,000 clones, about 96% seen once. The sequenced sample consisted of naive CD8+ T cells sorted from blood. The source of these receptors is a man aged 25-40 years in good health.

In its sample, this clone was seen a few times. V gene TRBV5-5 combines with J gene TRBJ2-7, with 9 bases aligning to TRBD1. The junction had 2 bases not matched to a gene; V was cut back by 2 bases and J by 2 bases. Germline loops: CDR1 SGHKS, CDR2 YYEKEE (reference sequence). This CDR3 has 14 amino acids. The CDR3 nucleotides are TGTGCCAGCAGCTTCCGGGACAGGGCCTACGAGCAGTACTTC. This codes for CASSFRDRAYEQYF.

This clone has a single count. The CDR3 loop reads CASSLAYMDRLNTEAFF. CDR3 coding DNA: TGTGCCAGCAGCTTAGCTTATATGGACAGATTAAACACTGAAGCTTTCTTT. This chain links TRBV11-2 with TRBJ1-1; a possible D gene is TRBD1 (6 bases). Per the germline V gene, CDR1 is SGHAT and CDR2 is FQNNGV. V was trimmed by 1 base and J by 2 bases, leaving 17 bases between them. This CDR3 comprises 17 residues.

To note about this clone: The same CDR3 is also encoded by other DNA sequences in this sample. This chain joins TRBV5-1 and TRBJ2-7, with TRBD1 matching 7 bases. The CDR3 covers 14 residues. The J segment lost 2 bases and the V segment lost 0 bases, leaving 2 bases of the junction unmatched. The germline V gene has CDR1 SGHRS and CDR2 YFSETQ. This CDR3 reads CASSLGTGAYEQYF. CDR3 DNA sequence: TGCGCCAGCAGCTTGGGGACAGGAGCCTACGAGCAGTACTTC.

This clone was observed a few times. The gene calls are TRBV6-1 and TRBJ2-7; TRBD1 matches at 9 bases. The germline V gene has CDR1 MNHNS and CDR2 SASEGT. Trimming cost V 7 bases and J 5 bases; bases outside gene matches: 9. This CDR3 has 14 amino acids. CDR3 loop: CASIFGDRADEQYF. For the CDR3, the DNA is TGTGCCAGCATCTTCGGGGACAGGGCAGACGAGCAGTACTTC.

The chain links TRBV10-3 to TRBJ2-5; 7 bases agree with TRBD1. The DNA end lines up better with TRBJ2-7; the J call may be wrong. CDR1 and CDR2 (germline): ENHRY, SYGVKD. The CDR3 has 15 amino acids. The CDR3 sequence: CAISENRGSSYEQYF. CDR3 coding DNA: TGTGCCATCAGTGAAAACAGGGGAAGCTCCTACGAGCAGTACTTC.

The rearrangement links TRBV7-7 to TRBJ2-7; D remains ambiguous. Germline V gives CDR1 SSHAT, CDR2 FNYEAQ (reference sequence). Trimming removed 3 bases at V and 0 bases at J, with 9 bases between. The CDR3 sequence is 14 residues long. The CDR3 region has the DNA TGTGCCAGCAGCTTTAGGGTTGACTCCTACGAGCAGTACTTC. It specifies CASSFRVDSYEQYF.

J is TRBJ2-1 and V is TRBV6-5; 11 bases fit TRBD2. CDR1 is MNHEY and CDR2 is SVGAGI in the germline V gene. CDR3 length: 15 amino acids. The trim removed 6 bases at V and 7 bases at J, leaving 8 bases unmatched. DNA of the CDR3: TGTGCCAGCAGCTCGGGACTAGCGGTTGGGAATGAGCAGTTCTTC. This gives the protein CASSSGLAVGNEQFF.

The chain employs TRBV7-9 and TRBJ2-7; D is unresolved. V was cut by 5 bases and J by 5 bases, with 19 bases left in between. This CDR3 contains 15 residues. Germline V gives CDR1 SEHNR, CDR2 FQNEAQ (reference sequence). For the CDR3, the DNA is TGTGCCAGCAGCCCACTGCTGGGCGGTGCGAACGAGCAGTACTTC. It codes for CASSPLLGGANEQYF.

The chain employs TRBV27 and TRBJ2-1, with 13 bases that match TRBD2. The V and J ends lost 1 base and 0 bases, in that order; junction bases with no gene match: 9. From germline, CDR1 is MNHEY and CDR2 SMNVEV (reference sequence). This CDR3 has 20 residues. In DNA form, the CDR3 reads TGTGCCAGCAGTTTATTAACTAGCGGGAGGGCCGAGAGCTCCTACAATGAGCAGTTCTTC. It specifies CASSLLTSGRAESSYNEQFF.

In this sample, this clone turned up once. The chain links TRBV20-1 to TRBJ1-1; D is undetermined. Germline V gives CDR1 DFQATT, CDR2 SNEGSKA (reference sequence). Between the trimmed V and J ends, which lost 2 bases and 6 bases, there was a span of 7 bases. The CDR3 is 11 amino acids. The CDR3 spells CSARWAAEAFF. The CDR3 nucleotides are TGCAGTGCTAGATGGGCAGCTGAAGCTTTCTTT.

V gene TRBV19 combines with J gene TRBJ2-1, with TRBD2 matching over 8 bases. The CDR3 length is 20 residues. The V gene end was trimmed by 5 bases and the J gene end by 4 bases; junction bases not matched to a gene: 22. The germline gives CDR1 LNHDA, CDR2 SQIVND (reference sequence). CDR3 residues: CASSPSLLAENLLVYNEQFF. The CDR3 DNA is TGTGCCAGTAGTCCCTCATTACTAGCGGAAAATCTTCTCGTATACAATGAGCAGTTCTTC.

The V and J genes are TRBV11-2 and TRBJ1-2, with D unresolved. Germline loops: CDR1 SGHAT, CDR2 FQNNGV. Trimming pared 0 bases from V and 4 bases from J, leaving 12 bases between. CDR3 length equals 15 residues. Here the CDR3 reads CASSLDSRMIYGYTF. DNA of the CDR3: TGTGCCAGCAGCTTAGACAGCAGGATGATCTATGGCTACACCTTC.

The chain couples TRBV27 to TRBJ1-4, with 7 bases that match TRBD1. This CDR3 is built from 15 residues. V trimming: 2 bases; J trimming: 3 bases; junction bases outside the gene matches: 3. Per the germline V gene, CDR1 is MNHEY and CDR2 is SMNVEV (reference sequence). For the CDR3, the DNA is TGTGCCAGCAGTTTACGGGACAGACCTAATGAAAAACTGTTTTTT. Amino acid sequence: CASSLRDRPNEKLFF.

V is TRBV10-2 and J is TRBJ2-7; D is unclear. Germline V gene sequence: CDR1 WSHSY, CDR2 SAAADI. V was pared by 2 bases and J by 2 bases, with 4 bases between. The CDR3 consists of 12 residues. CDR3 coding DNA: TGCGCCAGCAGTGAGGGACCCTACGAGCAGTACTTC. This sequence encodes CASSEGPYEQYF.

The chain has TRBV9 and TRBJ2-3; D remains ambiguous. The V end was cut by 1 base, the J end by 4 bases, with 7 bases between. This CDR3 is built from 13 residues. Germline values: CDR1 SGDLS, CDR2 YYNGEE. CDR3 loop: CASSVTGSDTQYF. The CDR3 DNA sequence: TGTGCCAGCAGCGTAACGGGCTCAGATACGCAGTATTTT.

The chain recombines TRBV7-8 with TRBJ2-7; 9 bases are shared with TRBD2. V shed 5 bases and J 4 bases; nucleotides not matched to a gene: 6. Per the germline V gene, CDR1 is SGHVS and CDR2 is FQNEAQ. This CDR3 comprises 14 residues. The CDR3 nucleotides read TGTGCCAGCAGCCTTAGCGGGAGTTGGTACGAGCAGTACTTC. Its protein is CASSLSGSWYEQYF.

The V and J genes are TRBV19 and TRBJ2-5; D is unclear. Matching the DNA end better, TRBJ2-7 makes the J call doubtful. The CDR3 has 14 amino acids. Looked up from germline, CDR1 is LNHDA and CDR2 is SQIVND (reference sequence). In nucleotides, the CDR3 is TGTGCCAGTAGTCCACGGACGGACCCCTACGAGCAGTACTTC. This gives the protein CASSPRTDPYEQYF.

The V call is TRBV27, the J call TRBJ2-1, with 16 positions matching TRBD2. This CDR3 contains 20 residues. CDR1 and CDR2 from the germline V gene are MNHEY and SMNVEV (reference sequence). The trim removed 6 bases at V and 1 base at J, leaving 12 bases unmatched. Written as DNA, the CDR3 is TGTGCCAGCAGGCGAGAACCGGGACTAGCGGGAGGGCGGTCCTACAATGAGCAGTTCTTC. It encodes CASRREPGLAGGRSYNEQFF.

CDR3 sequence: CASSFWGIYNEQFF. As DNA, the CDR3 is TGTGCCAGCAGTTTTTGGGGGATCTACAATGAGCAGTTCTTC. The J gene is TRBJ2-1, the V gene TRBV28; D assignment may be TRBD1 or TRBD2 (5 bases each). CDR3 length: 14 residues. Germline CDR1 is MDHEN and CDR2 is SYDVKM. V gave up 3 bases and J gave up 3 bases, with 9 bases separating them.

A single count supports this clone. The chain combines TRBV9 with TRBJ2-1; TRBD2 matches at 15 bases. CDR3 length: 14 amino acids. Trimming removed 3 bases from V and 15 bases from J; junction bases left unmatched: 7. Germline assignment: CDR1 SGDLS and CDR2 YYNGEE. CDR3: CASSGGLAGGRWFF. The CDR3 DNA sequence: TGTGCCAGCAGCGGGGGACTAGCGGGAGGCCGATGGTTCTTC.

The genes are TRBV28 and TRBJ2-1; possibly TRBD1 or TRBD2 for D (5 bases each). V dropped 6 bases and J dropped 0 bases, with 18 bases sitting between them. From germline, CDR1 is MDHEN and CDR2 SYDVKM. The CDR3 spans 17 residues. The CDR3 reads CASRTLLGVGSYNEQFF. The CDR3 DNA follows: TGTGCCAGCAGGACCCTCTTGGGGGTGGGCTCCTACAATGAGCAGTTCTTC.

The chain combines TRBV28 with TRBJ2-7, with D unresolved. This CDR3 region has 12 residues. CDR1 and CDR2 from the germline V gene are MDHEN and SYDVKM. Trimming removed 3 bases at V and 4 bases at J, with 7 bases between. The CDR3, as DNA: TGTGCCAGCAGTTTCCGCATGTACGAGCAGTACTTC. Translation gives CASSFRMYEQYF.

V is TRBV7-9 and J is TRBJ2-3; D possibly corresponds to TRBD2 (6 bases). In germline, CDR1 is SEHNR, CDR2 FQNEAQ (reference sequence). V lost 5 bases and J lost 0, with 12 bases in between. This CDR3 has 15 amino acids. This CDR3 reads CASSPPAGSTDTQYF. Here the CDR3 DNA reads TGTGCCAGCAGCCCACCGGCGGGAAGCACAGATACGCAGTATTTT.

The chain is built from TRBV29-1 and TRBJ2-5, with 15 nucleotides matching TRBD2. The CDR3 is 18 amino acids. The germline CDR1 and CDR2 sequences are SQVTM and ANQGSEA. Trimming at V came to 2 bases and at J to 4 bases, leaving 11 bases not matched to a gene. The CDR3, as DNA: TGCAGCGTTGAAATAGGACTAGCGGGAGGGAAAAACGGAGAGACCCAGTACTTC. Translating it yields CSVEIGLAGGKNGETQYF.

The chain uses TRBV28 and TRBJ2-7; maybe TRBD1 (5 bases). Trimming shortened V by 4 bases and J by 2 bases, and 12 bases separated the two germline ends. The germline V gene encodes CDR1 MDHEN and CDR2 SYDVKM. This CDR3 spans 14 amino acids. DNA of the CDR3: TGTGCCAGCAGTTCTCCAACAGGAACCTACGAGCAGTACTTC. Residues: CASSSPTGTYEQYF.

The V gene is TRBV7-9, the J gene TRBJ2-1; 9 bases match TRBD2. Germline assignment: CDR1 SEHNR and CDR2 FQNEAQ (reference sequence). The CDR3 has 15 amino acids. The J segment lost 2 bases and the V segment lost 5 bases, leaving 4 bases of the junction unmatched. The DNA for the CDR3 is TGTGCCAGCAGCCATAGCGGGAGACCCTACAATGAGCAGTTCTTC. Translation gives CASSHSGRPYNEQFF.